This entry describes one T cell receptor beta chain. As yet, its antigen is unknown. The read stops 3 residues short of the end of the CDR3; the missing end is completed from the germline J gene. The entry originates in a study of T cells in women clearing cervical HPV infection. Study results and caveats: A classifier using richness and V gene abundances reached an AUC of nearly 0.85. CIN3+ cases had significantly higher TCR repertoire richness than controls, but evenness did not differ.

Measured with immunoSEQ multiplex PCR; TCRdb has only the in-frame clones, and not every one. The table for this sample gives tens of thousands of clones. Germline V gene sequence: CDR1 SSHAT, CDR2 FNYEAQ (reference sequence). The CDR3 totals 16 residues. Prevalent HPV16 infections were excluded; only incident single HPV16 infections included. The receptor was isolated from a woman between 18 and 69 years old with a cervical HPV16 infection that either progressed to CIN3+ or cleared (not recorded which). J is TRBJ2-5 and V is TRBV7-7, with a possible D match to TRBD1 (5 bases). Input material: blood buffy coat. Partial CDR3 DNA: TGTGCTAGTAGCCCTCAACCGGGCCACAGGCAAGAGACC. Translated: CASSPQPGHRQET. The whole CDR3 is CASSPQPGHRQETQYF.